This is a list of T cell receptor beta chains from one sample in a study of spatial heterogeneity in lung cancer. TCRdb reprocessed the 5' RACE reads via MiXCR and lists one record per CDR3 protein. The repertoire includes roughly 9,300 distinct CDR3 sequences, just under 6.5% of them detected once, and roughly 28% sits in the top ten. Specimen: lung tumor tissue, collected at surgery. Receptors originate from a male donor with early-stage non-small cell lung cancer. CDR3s include the opening cysteine and the closing phenylalanine or tryptophan. D genes are given only for firm matches. The size of a clone is reported for some rows only, either as once, few or many, or as a class for expanded clones.

clone size,J gene,D gene,V gene,CDR3 DNA,CDR3 protein
many,TRBJ1-5,-,TRBV12-3/TRBV12-4,TGTGCCAGCAGTTTAGGCAGGGTACACCAGCCCCAGCATTTT,CASSLGRVHQPQHF
many,TRBJ2-3,-,TRBV2,TGTGCCAGCAGTGAAAGGGGGAGCACAGATACGCAGTATTTT,CASSERGSTDTQYF
medium-sized,TRBJ2-2,-,TRBV12-3/TRBV12-4,TGTGCCAGCAGTTTCGTGACAGCAGGCACCGGGGAGCTGTTTTTT,CASSFVTAGTGELFF
many,TRBJ2-5,-,TRBV7-2,TGTGCCAGCAGCCCTTTTGAGACCCAATACTTC,CASSPFETQYF
many,TRBJ1-2,TRBD1,TRBV29-1,TGCAGCGTTGAACTTGACAGGGGGGCCACCTTC,CSVELDRGATF
many,TRBJ2-1,TRBD2,TRBV7-2,TGTGCCAGCAGCTTTAGCGGGGGTGAGCAGTTCTTC,CASSFSGGEQFF
-,TRBJ2-5,TRBD1,TRBV29-1,TGCAGCGTTGAAGAGGGACAGGGCCAAAGGAGGACCCAGTACTTC,CSVEEGQGQRRTQYF
large,TRBJ1-2,-,TRBV11-2,TGTGCCAGCAGCTTAGAAGGCTATGGCTACACCTTC,CASSLEGYGYTF
many,TRBJ1-5,-,TRBV12-3/TRBV12-4,TGTGCCAGCAGAACAGGGTCTCAGCCCCAGCATTTT,CASRTGSQPQHF
many,TRBJ2-2,-,TRBV29-1,TGCAGCGTTGCAGGGAGTTGGACCGGGGAGCTGTTTTTT,CSVAGSWTGELFF